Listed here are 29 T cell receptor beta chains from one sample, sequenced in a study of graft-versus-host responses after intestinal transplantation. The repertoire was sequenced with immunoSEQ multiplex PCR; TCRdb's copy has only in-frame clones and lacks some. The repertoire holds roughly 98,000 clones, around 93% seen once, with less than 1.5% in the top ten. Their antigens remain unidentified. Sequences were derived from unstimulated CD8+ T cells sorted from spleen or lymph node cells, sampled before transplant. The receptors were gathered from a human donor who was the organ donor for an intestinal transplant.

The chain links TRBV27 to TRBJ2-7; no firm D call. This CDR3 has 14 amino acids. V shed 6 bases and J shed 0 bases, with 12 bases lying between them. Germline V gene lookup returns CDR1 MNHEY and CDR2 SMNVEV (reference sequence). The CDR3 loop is CASSPSGSSYEQYF. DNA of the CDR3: TGTGCCAGCAGCCCAAGTGGCAGCTCCTACGAGCAGTACTTC.

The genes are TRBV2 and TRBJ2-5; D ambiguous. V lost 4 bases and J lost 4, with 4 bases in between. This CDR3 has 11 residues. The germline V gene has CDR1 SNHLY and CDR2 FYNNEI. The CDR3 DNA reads TGTGCCAGCAGTGCGCGAGAGACCCAGTACTTC. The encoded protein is CASSARETQYF.

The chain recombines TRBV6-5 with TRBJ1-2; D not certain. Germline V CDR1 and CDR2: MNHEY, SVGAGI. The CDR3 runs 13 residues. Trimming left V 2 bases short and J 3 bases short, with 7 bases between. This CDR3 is CASSYGGYYGYTF. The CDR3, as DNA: TGTGCCAGCAGTTACGGAGGGTACTATGGCTACACCTTC.

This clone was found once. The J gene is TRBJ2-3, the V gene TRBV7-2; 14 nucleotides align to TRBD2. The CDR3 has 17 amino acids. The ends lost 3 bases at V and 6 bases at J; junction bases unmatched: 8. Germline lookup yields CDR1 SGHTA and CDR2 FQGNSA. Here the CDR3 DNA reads TGTGCCAGCAGCTTCTCGACTAGCGGGAGGGCCTGGGATACGCAGTATTTT. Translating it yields CASSFSTSGRAWDTQYF.

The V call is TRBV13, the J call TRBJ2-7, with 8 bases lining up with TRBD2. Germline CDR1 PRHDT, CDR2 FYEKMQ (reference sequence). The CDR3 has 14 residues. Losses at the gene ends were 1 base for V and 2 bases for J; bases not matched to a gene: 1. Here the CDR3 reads CASSLAGGPYEQYF. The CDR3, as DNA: TGTGCCAGCAGCTTAGCGGGAGGGCCCTACGAGCAGTACTTC.

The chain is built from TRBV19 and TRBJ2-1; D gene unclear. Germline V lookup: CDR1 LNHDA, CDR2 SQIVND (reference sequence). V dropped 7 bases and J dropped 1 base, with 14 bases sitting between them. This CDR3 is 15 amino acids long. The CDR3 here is CASTLGAGSYNEQFF. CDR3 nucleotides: TGTGCCAGTACCTTAGGAGCTGGATCCTACAATGAGCAGTTCTTC.

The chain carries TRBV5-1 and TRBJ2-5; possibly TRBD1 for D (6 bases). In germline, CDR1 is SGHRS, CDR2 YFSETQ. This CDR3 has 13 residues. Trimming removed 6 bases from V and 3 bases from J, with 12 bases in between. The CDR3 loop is CASTSPGEETQYF. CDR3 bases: TGCGCCAGCACCAGTCCAGGGGAAGAGACCCAGTACTTC.

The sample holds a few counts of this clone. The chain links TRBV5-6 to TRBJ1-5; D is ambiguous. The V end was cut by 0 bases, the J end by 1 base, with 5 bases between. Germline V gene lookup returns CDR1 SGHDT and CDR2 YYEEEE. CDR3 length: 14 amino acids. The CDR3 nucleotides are TGTGCCAGCAGCTTGGCGTCCAGCAATCAGCCCCAGCATTTT. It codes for CASSLASSNQPQHF.

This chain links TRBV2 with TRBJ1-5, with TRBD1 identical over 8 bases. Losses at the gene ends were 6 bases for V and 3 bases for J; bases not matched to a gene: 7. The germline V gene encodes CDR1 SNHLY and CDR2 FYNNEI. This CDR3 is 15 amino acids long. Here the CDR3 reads CASSGDRGLNQPQHF. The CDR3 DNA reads TGTGCCAGCAGCGGTGACAGGGGACTCAATCAGCCCCAGCATTTT.

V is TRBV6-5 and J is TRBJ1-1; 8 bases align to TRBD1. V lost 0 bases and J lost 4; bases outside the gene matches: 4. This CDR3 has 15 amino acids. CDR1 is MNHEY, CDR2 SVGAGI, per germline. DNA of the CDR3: TGTGCCAGCAGTTACTCACAGGGGGACGTCACTGAAGCTTTCTTT. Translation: CASSYSQGDVTEAFF.

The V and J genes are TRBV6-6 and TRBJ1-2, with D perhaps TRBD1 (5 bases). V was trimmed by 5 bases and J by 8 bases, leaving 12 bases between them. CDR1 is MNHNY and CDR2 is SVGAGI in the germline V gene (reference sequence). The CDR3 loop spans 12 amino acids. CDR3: CASSPGIRGYTF. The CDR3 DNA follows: TGTGCCAGCAGTCCAGGGATTCGCGGCTACACCTTC.

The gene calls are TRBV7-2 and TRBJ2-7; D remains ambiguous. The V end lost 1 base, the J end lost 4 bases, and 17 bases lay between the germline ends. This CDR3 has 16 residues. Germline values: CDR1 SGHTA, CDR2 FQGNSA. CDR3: CASSLVPRTSHYEQYF. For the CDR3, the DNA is TGTGCCAGCAGCTTAGTTCCCAGAACCTCACATTACGAGCAGTACTTC.

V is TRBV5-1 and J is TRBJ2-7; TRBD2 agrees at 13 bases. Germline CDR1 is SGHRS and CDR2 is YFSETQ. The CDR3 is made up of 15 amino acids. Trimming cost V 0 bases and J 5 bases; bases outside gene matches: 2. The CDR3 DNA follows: TGCGCCAGCAGCTTGGGGACTAGCGGGGGCGACGAGCAGTACTTC. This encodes CASSLGTSGGDEQYF. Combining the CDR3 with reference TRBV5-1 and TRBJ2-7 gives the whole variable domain KAGVTQTPRYLIKTRGQQVTLSCSPISGHRSVSWYQQTPGQGLQFLFEYFSETQRNKGNFPGRFSGRQFSNSRSEMNVSTLELGDSALYLCASSLGTSGGDEQYFGPGTRLTVT.

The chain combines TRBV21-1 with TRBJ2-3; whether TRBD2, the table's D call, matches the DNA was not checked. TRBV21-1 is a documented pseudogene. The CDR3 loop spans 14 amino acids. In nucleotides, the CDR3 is TGTGCCAGCAGCATTTTTCCGCCGCCCGGTACGCAGTATTTT. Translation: CASSIFPPPGTQYF.

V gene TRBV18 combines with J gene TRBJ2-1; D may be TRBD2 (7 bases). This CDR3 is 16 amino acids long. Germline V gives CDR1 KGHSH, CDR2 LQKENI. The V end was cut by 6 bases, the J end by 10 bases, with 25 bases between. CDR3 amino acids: CASSAHFGGGPKEQFF. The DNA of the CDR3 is TGTGCCAGCTCCGCACATTTTGGGGGGGGCCCTAAGGAGCAGTTCTTC.

The CDR3 reads CASSQVTSGGPDTQYF. CDR3 DNA: TGTGCCAGCAGCCAAGTGACTAGCGGGGGGCCAGATACGCAGTATTTT. This rearrangement joins TRBV4-2 to TRBJ2-3, with 13 bases lining up with TRBD2. The CDR3 is made up of 16 amino acids. Looked up from germline, CDR1 is LGHNA and CDR2 is YNFKEQ. J was trimmed by 4 bases and V by 1 base; bases with no gene match: 2.

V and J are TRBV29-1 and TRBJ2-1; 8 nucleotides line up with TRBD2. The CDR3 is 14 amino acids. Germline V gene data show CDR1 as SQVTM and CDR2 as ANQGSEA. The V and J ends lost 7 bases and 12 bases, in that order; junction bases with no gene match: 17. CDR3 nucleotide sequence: TGCAGCGGAAGGTGGACTAGCCTTCCGGCAGGGCAGTTCTTC. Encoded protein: CSGRWTSLPAGQFF.

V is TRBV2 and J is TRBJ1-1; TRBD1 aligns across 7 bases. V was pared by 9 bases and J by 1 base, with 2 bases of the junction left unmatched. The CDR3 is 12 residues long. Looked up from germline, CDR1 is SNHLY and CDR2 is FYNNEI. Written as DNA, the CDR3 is TGTGCCAGTCAGGGGGGGAACACTGAAGCTTTCTTT. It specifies CASQGGNTEAFF.

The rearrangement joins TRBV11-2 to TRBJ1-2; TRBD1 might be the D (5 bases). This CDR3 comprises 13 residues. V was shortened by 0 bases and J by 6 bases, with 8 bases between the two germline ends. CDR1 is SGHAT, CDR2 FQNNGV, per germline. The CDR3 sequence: CASSLERGHGYTF. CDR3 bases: TGTGCCAGCAGCTTAGAGCGGGGCCATGGCTACACCTTC.

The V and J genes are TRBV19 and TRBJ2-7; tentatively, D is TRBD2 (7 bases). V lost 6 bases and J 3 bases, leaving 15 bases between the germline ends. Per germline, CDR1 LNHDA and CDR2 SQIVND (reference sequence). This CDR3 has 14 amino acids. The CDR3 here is CASSAAGANYEQYF. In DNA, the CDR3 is TGTGCCAGTAGCGCGGCGGGGGCAAACTACGAGCAGTACTTC. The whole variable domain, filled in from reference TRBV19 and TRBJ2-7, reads DGGITQSPKYLFRKEGQNVTLSCEQNLNHDAMYWYRQDPGQGLRLIYYSQIVNDFQKGDIAEGYSVSREKKESFPLTVTSAQKNPTAFYLCASSAAGANYEQYFGPGTRLTVT.

The CDR3 DNA is TGTGCCAGCAGTTATTCCGGGACAGGGGCCGAGCAGTACTTC. Protein product: CASSYSGTGAEQYF. This chain connects TRBV6-5 to TRBJ2-7, with 10 positions matching TRBD1. The CDR3 contains 14 residues. Looked up from germline, CDR1 is MNHEY and CDR2 is SVGAGI. V dropped 3 bases and J dropped 6; count of bases not matched to a gene: 5.

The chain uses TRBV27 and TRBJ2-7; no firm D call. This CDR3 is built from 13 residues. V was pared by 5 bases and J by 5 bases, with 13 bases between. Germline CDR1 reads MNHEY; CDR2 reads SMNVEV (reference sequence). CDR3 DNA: TGTGCCAGCAGTCGGTCCCCCCTTGACGAGCAGTACTTC. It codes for CASSRSPLDEQYF.

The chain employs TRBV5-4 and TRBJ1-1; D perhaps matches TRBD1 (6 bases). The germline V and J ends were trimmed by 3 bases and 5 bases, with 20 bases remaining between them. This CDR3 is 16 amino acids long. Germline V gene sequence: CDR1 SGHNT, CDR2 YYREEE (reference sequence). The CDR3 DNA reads TGTGCCAGCAGCTGGCCCCTCGCAGGGGCTGATACTGAAGCTTTCTTT. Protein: CASSWPLAGADTEAFF.

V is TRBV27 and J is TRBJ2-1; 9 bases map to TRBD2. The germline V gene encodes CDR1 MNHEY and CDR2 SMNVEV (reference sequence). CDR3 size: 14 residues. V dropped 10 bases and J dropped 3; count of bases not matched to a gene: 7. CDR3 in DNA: TGTGCCACCTCGTTAGCGGGGGACTACAATGAGCAGTTCTTC. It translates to CATSLAGDYNEQFF.

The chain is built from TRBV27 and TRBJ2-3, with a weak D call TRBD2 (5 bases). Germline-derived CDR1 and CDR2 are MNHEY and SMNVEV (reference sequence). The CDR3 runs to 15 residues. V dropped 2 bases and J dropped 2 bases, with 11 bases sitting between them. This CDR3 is CASSLTADDTDTQYF. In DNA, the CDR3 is TGTGCCAGCAGTTTAACAGCGGACGACACAGATACGCAGTATTTT.

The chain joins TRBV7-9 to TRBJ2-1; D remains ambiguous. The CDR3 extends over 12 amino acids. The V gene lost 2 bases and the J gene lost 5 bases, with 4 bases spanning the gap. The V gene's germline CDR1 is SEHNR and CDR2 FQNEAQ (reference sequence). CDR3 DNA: TGTGCCAGCAGCTTACCCGACAATGAGCAGTTCTTC. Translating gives CASSLPDNEQFF. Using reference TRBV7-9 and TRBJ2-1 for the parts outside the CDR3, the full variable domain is DTGVSQNPRHKITKRGQNVTFRCDPISEHNRLYWYRQTLGQGPEFLTYFQNEAQLEKSRLLSDRFSAERPKGSFSTLEIQRTEQGDSAMYLCASSLPDNEQFFGPGTRLTVL.

Here the CDR3 DNA reads TGTGCCAGCAGCAACACCTACCTCCAGGGACTAGCGGCCAAGGGGGCCCAGTACTTC. Translating it yields CASSNTYLQGLAAKGAQYF. The chain combines TRBV21-1 with TRBJ2-5; the DNA was not used to check the table's D call, TRBD2. TRBV21-1 is tagged as a pseudogene. The CDR3 consists of 19 residues.

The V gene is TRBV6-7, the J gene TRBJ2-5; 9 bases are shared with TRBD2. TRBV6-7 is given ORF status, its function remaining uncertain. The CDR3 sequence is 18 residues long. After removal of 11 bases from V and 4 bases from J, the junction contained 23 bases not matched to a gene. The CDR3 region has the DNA TGTGCCGGGTTGGGGCTCTCGACTGGCGGGAGGGCCAGAGAGACCCAGTACTTC. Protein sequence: CAGLGLSTGGRARETQYF.

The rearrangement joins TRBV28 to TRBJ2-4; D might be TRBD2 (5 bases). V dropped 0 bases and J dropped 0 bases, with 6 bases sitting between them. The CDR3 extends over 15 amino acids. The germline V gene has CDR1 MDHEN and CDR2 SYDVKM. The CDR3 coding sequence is TGTGCCAGCAGTTTATGGGCGGGAGCCAAAAACATTCAGTACTTC. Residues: CASSLWAGAKNIQYF.